The 13 T cell receptor beta chains below were found in one sample sequenced in a study of blood T cell repertoires in COVID-19. Generated by immunoSEQ multiplex PCR, the TCRdb table keeps only in-frame clones and is missing some. Of some 66,000 clones in the sample, approximately 86% are singletons; the top ten hold 6.9%. Input material: peripheral blood. The receptors stem from a man between 50 and 59 years old with active COVID-19.

This chain connects TRBV5-1 to TRBJ2-3; 9 nucleotides match TRBD2. V lost 6 bases, J lost 0 bases, and 8 bases stayed unmatched. The CDR3 loop spans 16 amino acids. Looked up from germline, CDR1 is SGHRS and CDR2 is YFSETQ. CDR3 residues: CASTLWTSASTDTQYF. Written as DNA, the CDR3 is TGCGCCAGCACCCTCTGGACTAGCGCTAGCACAGATACGCAGTATTTT.

This chain joins TRBV28 and TRBJ2-7; the D gene is possibly TRBD2 (6 bases). The CDR3 runs 15 residues. V was trimmed by 7 bases and J by 6 bases, leaving 22 bases between them. In germline, CDR1 is MDHEN, CDR2 SYDVKM. The CDR3 loop reads CASTPGDSWQGEQYV. DNA of the CDR3: TGTGCCAGCACCCCTGGGGACTCTTGGCAGGGCGAGCAGTACGTC.

The genes are TRBV3-1 (or the pseudogene TRBV3-2) and TRBJ1-2; D not certain. From germline, CDR1 is LGHDT and CDR2 YNNKEL (reference sequence). The CDR3 consists of 14 residues. Trimming pared 5 bases from V and 3 bases from J, leaving 13 bases between. The CDR3 protein is CASSEEGIDYGYTF. DNA of the CDR3: TGTGCCAGCAGCGAGGAGGGTATTGACTATGGCTACACCTTC.

This chain uses TRBV5-4 with TRBJ2-6; 9 bases fit TRBD2. The germline V gene encodes CDR1 SGHNT and CDR2 YYREEE (reference sequence). This CDR3 contains 17 residues. V shed 4 bases and J 1 base; nucleotides not matched to a gene: 6. CDR3 loop: CASSPTSGISGANVLTF. CDR3 coding DNA: TGTGCCAGCAGCCCGACTAGCGGAATTTCTGGGGCCAACGTCCTGACTTTC.

The chain is built from TRBV6-6 and TRBJ2-2, with 8 bases aligning to TRBD2. This CDR3 is 14 amino acids long. Germline CDR1 and CDR2: MNHNY and SVGAGI (reference sequence). V lost 0 bases to trimming and J lost 6 bases; unmatched junction nucleotides: 0. CDR3 loop: CASSYSRGAGELFF. In nucleotides, the CDR3 is TGTGCCAGCAGTTACTCGCGGGGGGCCGGGGAGCTGTTTTTT.

V gene TRBV2 combines with J gene TRBJ1-2, with 10 bases matching TRBD1. The CDR3 runs 13 residues. The V gene's germline CDR1 is SNHLY and CDR2 FYNNEI. The V and J ends lost 6 bases and 8 bases, in that order; junction bases with no gene match: 6. The CDR3 sequence is CASRGQGSGGYTF. The CDR3 coding sequence is TGTGCCAGCAGGGGACAGGGGTCGGGCGGCTACACCTTC.

V is TRBV11-3 and J is TRBJ1-5; D possibly corresponds to TRBD1 (5 bases). V dropped 3 bases and J dropped 2 bases, with 11 bases sitting between them. Germline V gene sequence: CDR1 SGHNT, CDR2 YENEEA. The CDR3 has 15 amino acids. CDR3 loop: CASSLKGFGNQPQHF. Written as DNA, the CDR3 is TGTGCCAGCAGCTTGAAGGGGTTCGGCAATCAGCCCCAGCATTTT.

The gene calls are TRBV10-2 and TRBJ2-3; 13 bases map to TRBD2. This CDR3 spans 18 amino acids. Germline V gives CDR1 WSHSY, CDR2 SAAADI. J was trimmed by 2 bases and V by 6 bases; bases with no gene match: 11. The CDR3 loop reads CASRPLPGLAGHTDTQYF. In nucleotides, the CDR3 is TGCGCCAGCAGACCTCTTCCGGGACTAGCGGGGCACACAGATACGCAGTATTTT.

This clone has a single count. This chain joins TRBV18 and TRBJ2-3; the match to TRBD2 covers 12 bases. J lost 4 bases, V lost 6 bases, and 5 bases had no gene match. The germline CDR1 and CDR2 sequences are KGHSH and LQKENI. CDR3 length equals 15 residues. CDR3 DNA sequence: TGTGCCAGCTCCCCCGGGACTAGCGGGCCAGATACGCAGTATTTT. Residues: CASSPGTSGPDTQYF.

The chain is built from TRBV10-1 and TRBJ2-1, with 11 nucleotides matching TRBD1. The CDR3 is 14 residues long. Germline V gene lookup returns CDR1 WNHNN and CDR2 SYGVQD (reference sequence). V gave up 6 bases and J gave up 7 bases; unmatched junction bases: 5. The CDR3 DNA sequence: TGCGCCAGCAGAGCGGGACAGGGGGTGAATGAGCAGTTCTTC. Residues: CASRAGQGVNEQFF.

The chain links TRBV5-1 to TRBJ2-2; 8 bases map to TRBD1. Per the germline V gene, CDR1 is SGHRS and CDR2 is YFSETQ. Trimming removed 4 bases from V and 6 bases from J; junction bases left unmatched: 8. The CDR3 contains 15 residues. CDR3 sequence: CASSQILQGAGELFF. DNA for the CDR3: TGCGCCAGCAGCCAAATCTTACAGGGGGCCGGGGAGCTGTTTTTT.

The gene calls are TRBV11-3 and TRBJ1-4; D perhaps matches TRBD1 (5 bases). Trimming took 4 bases from V and 6 from J, leaving 12 bases between them. The CDR3 loop spans 14 amino acids. Germline V gene sequence: CDR1 SGHNT, CDR2 YENEEA. The CDR3 DNA reads TGTGCCAGCAGCTCGACAGCCTTCTATGAAAAACTGTTTTTT. Amino acid sequence: CASSSTAFYEKLFF.

The V call is TRBV20-1, the J call TRBJ2-1, with no clear D. The CDR3 extends over 11 amino acids. Trimming pared 0 bases from V and 7 bases from J, leaving 4 bases between. Germline CDR1 and CDR2: DFQATT and SNEGSKA (reference sequence). This CDR3 is CSARDQNEQFF. CDR3 coding DNA: TGCAGTGCTAGAGATCAGAATGAGCAGTTCTTC.